This T cell receptor (beta chain) was identified during a study of blood T cell repertoires in COVID-19. Turning to the study itself: COVID-19 samples from acute and convalescent phases originated in the United States, Italy and Spain. From T cells, B-cell-depleted T cells, or PBMCs came the material, which was cDNA or gDNA.

The CDR3 contains 15 residues. Germline lookup yields CDR1 SGHRS and CDR2 YFSETQ. V lost 1 base to trimming and J lost 6 bases; unmatched junction nucleotides: 5. Original handling: Amplification with reference gene primers provided the estimates of nucleated cell counts. Clones were sequenced by immunoSEQ multiplex PCR, and TCRdb holds only the in-frame ones, with some missing. D and trimming come from the DNA, and the V and J calls and clone size come from that table. The sample contains approximately 300,000 clones, around 91% of which appear only once. Enrollment of patients from Seattle took place during active infection, with longitudinal follow-up.

The TCR sequence derives from a woman aged 40 to 49 with COVID-19, enrolled during active disease. Input material: peripheral blood. This sequence joins TRBV5-1 and TRBJ2-1, with 9 bases identical to TRBD1. The CDR3 loop reads CASSLTGGKRNEQFF. The CDR3 DNA follows: TGCGCCAGCAGCTTGACAGGGGGCAAGCGCAATGAGCAGTTCTTC.